These 2 T cell receptor beta chains originate from one sample sequenced in a study of shared clonotypes between healthy human individuals. Clones were sequenced by immunoSEQ multiplex PCR, and TCRdb holds only the in-frame ones, with some missing. Here the sample spans some 630,000 clones, about 78% being singletons. Sequencing was performed on memory CD4+ T cells sorted from blood. Subset in this sample: CD45RA-negative fraction. The receptor source for this set is a woman aged 25 to 45 in good health.

This clone was picked up a small number of times. J is TRBJ2-7 and V is TRBV27; D ambiguous. Germline values: CDR1 MNHEY, CDR2 SMNVEV (reference sequence). V was pared by 6 bases and J by 4 bases, with 19 bases between. The CDR3 is made up of 15 amino acids. In nucleotides, the CDR3 is TGTGCCAGCAGAAGGGCCGACGGGTACGTGTACGAGCAGTACTTC. The encoded protein is CASRRADGYVYEQYF.

This chain links TRBV19 with TRBJ1-5, with 7 bases identical to TRBD1. The V and J ends lost 4 bases and 4 bases, in that order; junction bases with no gene match: 7. Germline values: CDR1 LNHDA, CDR2 SQIVND (reference sequence). The CDR3 runs 15 residues. CDR3 DNA sequence: TGTGCCAGTAGTAGTTGGCAGGGGGTAAATCAGCCCCAGCATTTT. Its protein is CASSSWQGVNQPQHF. The full variable domain, in which reference TRBV19 and TRBJ1-5 provide the parts outside the CDR3, is DGGITQSPKYLFRKEGQNVTLSCEQNLNHDAMYWYRQDPGQGLRLIYYSQIVNDFQKGDIAEGYSVSREKKESFPLTVTSAQKNPTAFYLCASSSWQGVNQPQHFGDGTRLSIL.